The rows below give T cell receptor beta chains drawn from one sample of a study of beta chain features in type 1 diabetes. The table came from immunoSEQ multiplex PCR; TCRdb's copy has only in-frame clones and leaves some out. The table lists a few hundred thousand clones, more than 11% of them singletons. Sequences were obtained from naive CD4+ T cells from blood. All receptors derive from a man aged 25 to 45 with type 1 diabetes. The CDR3 runs from the conserved cysteine through the conserved F or W.

CDR3: CASIRGVRTDTQYF
V: TRBV27

CDR3: CASSLAGATPQYF
V: TRBV2

CDR3: CASSLVGSRGETQYF
V: TRBV11-2

CDR3: CASSPEGAGGYTF
V: TRBV5-1

CDR3: CASSQMTSSEYNEQFF
V: TRBV4-2

CDR3: CASSGPVDGSNQPQHF
V: TRBV2

CDR3: CASSPLREHEQFF
V: TRBV18

CDR3: CASSLGGTDTQYF
V: TRBV11-2

CDR3: CAWRSAGGGEQYF
V: TRBV30

CDR3: CASSIQRQAGNQPQHF
V: TRBV19

CDR3: CASSQGGSGRAETQYF
V: TRBV4-1

CDR3: CASSMMWTDYGYTF
V: TRBV19

CDR3: CASSLDGLGGETQYF
V: TRBV7-9

CDR3: CASSDWGRETQYF
V: TRBV25-1

CDR3: CASSREAQQGARYEQYF
V: TRBV5-8

CDR3: CASRVVHYEQYF
V: TRBV2

CDR3: CSVNPGTFGEQYF
V: TRBV29-1

CDR3: CASGSGGETQYF
V: TRBV5-4

CDR3: CASSLGGPGELFF
V: TRBV11-2

CDR3: CASSKDSSYNEQFF
V: TRBV5-4

CDR3: CASSLQREGGEFF
V: TRBV5-1

CDR3: CASSIESGRLYEQYF
V: TRBV19

CDR3: CASSRPGGPMNTEAFF
V: TRBV5-4

CDR3: CAISETQEPIDGYTF
V: TRBV10-3

CDR3: CASSAGARTEAFF
V: TRBV2

CDR3: CASSLDGAVGEPQHF
V: TRBV11-2

CDR3: CASSLAGQGRYEQYF
V: TRBV7-9

CDR3: CASSENRVGEKLFF
V: TRBV27

CDR3: CANIVSRSGANVLTF
V: TRBV7-9

CDR3: CASSDWGGGSPLHF
V: TRBV19

CDR3: CSVEGGQGGTYEQYF
V: TRBV29-1

CDR3: CASSDQGGRSNQPQHF
V: TRBV6-1

CDR3: CAWTFLTSMNTEAFF
V: TRBV30

CDR3: CASVTAGVDTQYF
V: TRBV6-1

CDR3: CASSLGQGEGYTF
V: TRBV5-4

CDR3: CASSSRDRVQPQHF
V: TRBV6-5

CDR3: CASRTGVSTEAFF
V: TRBV6-1

CDR3: CASSQGSGGNSPLHF
V: TRBV11-2